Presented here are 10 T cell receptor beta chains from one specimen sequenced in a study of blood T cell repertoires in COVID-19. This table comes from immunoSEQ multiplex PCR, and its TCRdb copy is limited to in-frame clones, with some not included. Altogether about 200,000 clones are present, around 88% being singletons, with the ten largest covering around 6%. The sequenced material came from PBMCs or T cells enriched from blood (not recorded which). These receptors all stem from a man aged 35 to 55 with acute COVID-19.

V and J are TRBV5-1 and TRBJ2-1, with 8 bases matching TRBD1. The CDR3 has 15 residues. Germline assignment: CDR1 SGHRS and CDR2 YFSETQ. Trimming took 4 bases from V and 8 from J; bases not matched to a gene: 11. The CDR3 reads CASSRAGGAEDEQFF. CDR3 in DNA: TGCGCCAGCAGCCGGGCAGGGGGCGCGGAGGATGAGCAGTTCTTC.

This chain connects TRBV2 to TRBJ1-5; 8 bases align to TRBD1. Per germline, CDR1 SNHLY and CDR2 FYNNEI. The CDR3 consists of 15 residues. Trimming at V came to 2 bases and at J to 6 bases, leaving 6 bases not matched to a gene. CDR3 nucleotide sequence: TGTGCCAGCAGTGAAACGGACAGGGTAGCTCAGCCCCAGCATTTT. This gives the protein CASSETDRVAQPQHF.

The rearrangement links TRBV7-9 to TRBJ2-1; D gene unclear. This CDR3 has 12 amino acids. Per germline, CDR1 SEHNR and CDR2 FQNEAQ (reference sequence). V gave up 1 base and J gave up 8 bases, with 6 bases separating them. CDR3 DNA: TGTGCCAGCAGCTTAGATAGCTATGAGCAGTTCTTC. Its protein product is CASSLDSYEQFF.

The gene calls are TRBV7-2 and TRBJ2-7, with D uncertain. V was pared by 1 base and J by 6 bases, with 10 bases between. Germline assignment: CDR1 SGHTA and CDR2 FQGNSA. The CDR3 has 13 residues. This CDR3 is CASSLDPSGEQYF. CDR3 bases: TGTGCCAGCAGCTTAGACCCGTCGGGCGAGCAGTACTTC. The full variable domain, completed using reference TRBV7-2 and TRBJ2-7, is GAGVSQSPSNKVTEKGKDVELRCDPISGHTALYWYRQSLGQGLEFLIYFQGNSAPDKSGLPSDRFSAERTGGSVSTLTIQRTQQEDSAVYLCASSLDPSGEQYFGPGTRLTVT.

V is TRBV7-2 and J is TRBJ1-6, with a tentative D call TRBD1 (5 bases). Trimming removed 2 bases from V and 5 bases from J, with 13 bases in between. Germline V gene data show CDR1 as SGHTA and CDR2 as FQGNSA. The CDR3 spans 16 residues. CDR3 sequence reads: CASSLQAGMDNSPLHF. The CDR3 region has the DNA TGTGCCAGCAGCTTACAGGCAGGGATGGATAATTCACCCCTCCACTTT. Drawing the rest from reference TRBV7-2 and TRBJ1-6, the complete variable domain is GAGVSQSPSNKVTEKGKDVELRCDPISGHTALYWYRQSLGQGLEFLIYFQGNSAPDKSGLPSDRFSAERTGGSVSTLTIQRTQQEDSAVYLCASSLQAGMDNSPLHFGNGTRLTVT.

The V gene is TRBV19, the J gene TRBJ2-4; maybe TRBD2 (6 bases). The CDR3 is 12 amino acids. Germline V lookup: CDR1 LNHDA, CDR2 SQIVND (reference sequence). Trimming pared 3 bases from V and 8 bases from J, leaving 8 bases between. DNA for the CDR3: TGTGCCAGTAGTATCAGACTAGACATTCAGTACTTC. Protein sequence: CASSIRLDIQYF.

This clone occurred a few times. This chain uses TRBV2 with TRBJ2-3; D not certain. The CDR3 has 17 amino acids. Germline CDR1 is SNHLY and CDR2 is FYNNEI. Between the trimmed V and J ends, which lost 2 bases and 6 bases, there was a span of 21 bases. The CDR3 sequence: CASSEFSQLIFADTQYF. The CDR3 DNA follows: TGTGCCAGCAGTGAATTTTCCCAACTTATCTTCGCGGATACGCAGTATTTT.

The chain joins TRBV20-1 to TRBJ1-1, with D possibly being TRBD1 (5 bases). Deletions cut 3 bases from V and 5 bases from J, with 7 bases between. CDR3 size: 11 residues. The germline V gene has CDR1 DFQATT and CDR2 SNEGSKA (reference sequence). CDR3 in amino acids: CSARGGTEAFF. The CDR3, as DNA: TGCAGTGCTAGGGGGGGAACTGAAGCTTTCTTT.

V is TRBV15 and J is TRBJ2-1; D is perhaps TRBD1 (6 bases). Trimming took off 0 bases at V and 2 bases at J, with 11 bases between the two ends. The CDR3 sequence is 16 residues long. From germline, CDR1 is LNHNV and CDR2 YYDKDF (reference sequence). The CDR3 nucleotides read TGTGCCACCAGCAGAGATCTGACAGGACCCTACAATGAGCAGTTCTTC. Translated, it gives CATSRDLTGPYNEQFF.

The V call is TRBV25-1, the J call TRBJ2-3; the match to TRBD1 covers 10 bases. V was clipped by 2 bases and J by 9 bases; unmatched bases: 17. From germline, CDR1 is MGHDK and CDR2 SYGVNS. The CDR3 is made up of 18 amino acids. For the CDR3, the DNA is TGTGCCAGCAGTGAAGCGCACCGGGACAGGGGTTCTCTTTTCACGCAGTATTTT. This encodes CASSEAHRDRGSLFTQYF.